This TCR beta chain came from a study of blood T cell repertoires in COVID-19. About the study: Some COVID-19 samples were acute and others convalescent; all came from the United States, Italy and Spain. From T cells, B-cell-depleted T cells, or PBMCs came the material, which was cDNA or gDNA.

CDR1 and CDR2 from the germline V gene are SGHVS and FQNEAQ. The CDR3 has 13 amino acids. Trimming took off 4 bases at V and 2 bases at J, with 9 bases between the two ends. Assay used: immunoSEQ multiplex PCR; TCRdb lists only in-frame clones, some missing. The table shows approximately 390,000 clones, with about 87% occurring only once. In Seattle, patients joined the study during active infection and were tracked longitudinally. This rearrangement joins TRBV7-8 to TRBJ2-7; D possibly corresponds to TRBD1 (5 bases). Sequencing used peripheral blood. The receptor was derived from a woman aged 55-69 years with COVID-19, enrolled during active disease. CDR3 in DNA: TGTGCCAGCAGCTCTGACAGAACCTACGAGCAGTACTTC. As protein: CASSSDRTYEQYF.